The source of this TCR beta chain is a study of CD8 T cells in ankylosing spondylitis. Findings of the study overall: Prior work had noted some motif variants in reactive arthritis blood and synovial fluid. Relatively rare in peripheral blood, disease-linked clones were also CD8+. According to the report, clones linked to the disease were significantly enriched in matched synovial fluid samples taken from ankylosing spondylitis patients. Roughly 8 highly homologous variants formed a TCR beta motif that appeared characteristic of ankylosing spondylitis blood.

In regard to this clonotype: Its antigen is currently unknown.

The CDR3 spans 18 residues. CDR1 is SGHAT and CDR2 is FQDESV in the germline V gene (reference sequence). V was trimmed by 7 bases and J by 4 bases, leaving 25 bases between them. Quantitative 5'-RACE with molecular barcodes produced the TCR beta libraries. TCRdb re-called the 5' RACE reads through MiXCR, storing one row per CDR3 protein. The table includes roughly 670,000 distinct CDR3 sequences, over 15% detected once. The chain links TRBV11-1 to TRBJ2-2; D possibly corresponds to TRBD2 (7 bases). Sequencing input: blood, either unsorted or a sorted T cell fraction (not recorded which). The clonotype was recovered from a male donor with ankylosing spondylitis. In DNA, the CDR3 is TGTGCCAGCACCCAATTCTCCTGGGGGGGGCAGATCACCGGGGAGCTGTTTTTT. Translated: CASTQFSWGGQITGELFF.